This TCR beta chain came from a study of T cells after yellow fever vaccination. As concerns this clonotype: Its target is not known.

Template switching with 5'RACE generated the TCR cDNA and added a universal primer site and UMIs. In TCRdb, the 5' RACE reads were re-called with MiXCR into one record per CDR3 protein. Of 350,000 to 450,000 distinct CDR3 sequences in the sample, approximately 6% were seen once. Findings and caveats of the study: Most primary-vaccination clones recurred post-booster (under 98% CD4, 88% CD8). Overall, a small share of clonotypes was seen in both CD4 and CD8 compartments.

Germline V gene lookup returns CDR1 SGHTA and CDR2 FQGNSA. V lost 5 bases and J lost 6, with 20 bases in between. This CDR3 contains 15 residues. Sequencing was performed on PBMCs, taken 5 days after the yellow fever booster vaccination. V and J are TRBV7-2 and TRBJ2-7, with D maybe TRBD2 (6 bases). The clonotype comes from a man aged 25 to 40 who received the YFV17D yellow fever vaccine. The CDR3 loop reads CASSPGTYTTGEQYF. In nucleotides, the CDR3 is TGTGCCAGCAGCCCCGGGACTTATACGACGGGCGAGCAGTACTTC.